This TCR beta chain was found in a study of radiation and T cells in renal cell carcinoma. Germline CDR1 is SGDLS and CDR2 is YYNGEE. Trimming shortened V by 5 bases and J by 4 bases, and 10 bases separated the two germline ends. This CDR3 has 13 amino acids. Libraries were prepared by immunoSEQ multiplex PCR; TCRdb keeps only in-frame clonotypes and omits some of them. The sample consists of under 100,000 clones, just under 85% of them appearing once. The time point denotes: blood 4 weeks post-SBRT, at nephrectomy. The sample's treatment: 15 Gy SBRT to primary tumor, nephrectomy 4 weeks later. This material consisted of blood, taken from a patient whose treatment included radiotherapy and nephrectomy. The V gene is TRBV9, the J gene TRBJ1-5, with a weak D call TRBD1 (6 bases). This clonotype was obtained from a man in his forties or fifties with renal cell carcinoma. As DNA, the CDR3 is TGTGCCAGCAGTACAGGGCCAAATCAGCCCCAGCATTTT. This sequence encodes CASSTGPNQPQHF.